The rows below give T cell receptor beta chains drawn from one sample of a study of beta chain features in type 1 diabetes. Clones were sequenced by immunoSEQ multiplex PCR, and TCRdb holds only the in-frame ones, with some missing. The data contain 300,000 to 350,000 clones, less than 9.5% of them singletons. The sequenced sample consisted of central memory CD4+ T cells from blood. These receptors were collected from a young woman in good health. Both conserved end residues are trimmed from each CDR3. Rows give clone size only sometimes, using once, few, many, or a class for an expanded clone.

v_call,clone_size,j_call,cdr3_aa
TRBV4-1,.,TRBJ2-7,ASSREVALYEQY
TRBV10-3,few,TRBJ2-3,AISLTSGRTDTQY
TRBV7-3,.,TRBJ1-1,ASSPHQNTEAF
TRBV18,.,TRBJ2-7,ASSSGRRGYEQY
TRBV28,once,TRBJ2-3,ASSPHNFPTQY
TRBV9,many,TRBJ1-2,ASSVGPGGYT
TRBV20-1,.,TRBJ2-5,SASTGETQY
TRBV10-3,few,TRBJ1-2,AISESNLYGYT
TRBV5-1,.,TRBJ2-2,ASSENANTGELF
TRBV6-6,.,TRBJ2-7,ASSAWGVGYEQY
TRBV29-1,.,TRBJ2-3,SARSRDDTQY
TRBV7-7,many,TRBJ2-2,ASSLEANTGELF
TRBV11-2,.,TRBJ2-5,ASSIGETQY
TRBV2,many,TRBJ1-1,ASIRAGDKAF
TRBV27,.,TRBJ2-2,ASSPSRDFRELF
TRBV10-3,few,TRBJ1-1,AIRGTGAEAF
TRBV5-6,few,TRBJ1-4,ASSPPGTGGRKLF
TRBV14,many,TRBJ2-1,ASSQDRPRKF
TRBV11-2,few,TRBJ1-1,ASSLVRTAF
TRBV7-2,few,TRBJ2-5,ASSLVPDPRQETQY
TRBV10-3,few,TRBJ1-5,AVGGGWNQPQH
TRBV18,few,TRBJ2-2,ASSSRDKGMNTGELF
TRBV29-1,few,TRBJ2-2,SGGGVLGELF
TRBV29-1,few,TRBJ2-2,SGEGRNGELF
TRBV19,few,TRBJ2-2,ASRSSGRSGELF
TRBV9,.,TRBJ1-2,ASSPLTDPYGYT
TRBV4-2,.,TRBJ2-7,ASSHASGNYEQY
TRBV6-5,few,TRBJ2-7,ASNRDYTSYEQY